A single sample is the source of the 3 T cell receptor beta chains below, sequenced in a study of regulatory T cells in long-lasting Graves disease. Researchers made TCR beta libraries by using iRepertoire HTBI primers and running Arm-PCR on CDR3 regions. Via MiXCR, TCRdb re-called the multiplex PCR reads, giving one row per CDR3 protein. The profile covers 200,000 to 250,000 distinct CDR3 sequences, with around 21% appearing a single time and approximately 14% taken by the ten largest. The sample's time point: newly diagnosed GD, antithyroid drugs for less than 3 months. RNA from PBMCs was the source of the TCR library. The material sequenced was peripheral blood mononuclear cells (PBMCs), taken at new diagnosis, from a patient treated with antithyroid drugs. These receptor sequences come from a female donor with Graves disease.

In this sample, this clonotype turned up many times. The J gene is TRBJ2-1, the V gene TRBV18; TRBD1 might be the D (6 bases). Trimming cost V 3 bases and J 7 bases, with 13 bases left between them. There are 14 residues in the CDR3. The germline V gene encodes CDR1 KGHSH and CDR2 LQKENI. CDR3 in amino acids: CASSPERGWNEQFF. The DNA for the CDR3 is TGTGCCAGCTCACCGGAGAGGGGGTGGAATGAGCAGTTCTTC.

With respect to this clonotype: A far larger clone lies a single base away; this is likely a read error. The gene calls are TRBV2 and TRBJ2-1, with 9 bases identical to TRBD1. This CDR3 is built from 15 residues. Germline V lookup: CDR1 SNHLY, CDR2 FYNNEI. This CDR3 reads CASREGQGGDNKQFF. In DNA, the CDR3 is TGTGCCAGCAGGGAGGGACAGGGAGGAGACAATAAGCAGTTCTTC.

This clonotype was seen ten or more times. This chain joins TRBV6-1 and TRBJ1-4; 10 bases match TRBD1. J lost 7 bases, V lost 5 bases, and 4 bases had no gene match. The CDR3 covers 14 residues. Germline CDR1 MNHNS, CDR2 SASEGT. CDR3 in DNA: TGTGCCAGCAGTACGACAGGGGGCGGTGAAAAACTGTTTTTT. Translated, it gives CASSTTGGGEKLFF.